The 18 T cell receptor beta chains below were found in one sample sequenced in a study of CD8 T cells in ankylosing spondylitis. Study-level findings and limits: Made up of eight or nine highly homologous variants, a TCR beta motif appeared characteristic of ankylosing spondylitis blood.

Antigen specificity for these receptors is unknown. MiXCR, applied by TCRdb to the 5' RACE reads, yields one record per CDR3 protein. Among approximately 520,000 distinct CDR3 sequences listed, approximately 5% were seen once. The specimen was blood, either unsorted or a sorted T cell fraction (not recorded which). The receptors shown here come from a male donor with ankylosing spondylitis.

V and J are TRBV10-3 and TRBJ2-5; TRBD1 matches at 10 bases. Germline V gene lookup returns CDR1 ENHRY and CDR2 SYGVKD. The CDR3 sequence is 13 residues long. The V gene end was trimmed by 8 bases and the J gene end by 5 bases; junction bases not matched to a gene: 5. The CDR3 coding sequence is TGTGCCATCCAGGGACAGGGGAGGGAGACCCAGTACTTC. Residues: CAIQGQGRETQYF.

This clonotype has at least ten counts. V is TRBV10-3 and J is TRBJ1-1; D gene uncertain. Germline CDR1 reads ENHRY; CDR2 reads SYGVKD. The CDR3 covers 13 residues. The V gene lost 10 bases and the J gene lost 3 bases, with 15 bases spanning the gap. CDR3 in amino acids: CATRLLVDTEAFF. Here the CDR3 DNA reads TGTGCCACCAGGTTATTGGTCGACACTGAAGCTTTCTTT.

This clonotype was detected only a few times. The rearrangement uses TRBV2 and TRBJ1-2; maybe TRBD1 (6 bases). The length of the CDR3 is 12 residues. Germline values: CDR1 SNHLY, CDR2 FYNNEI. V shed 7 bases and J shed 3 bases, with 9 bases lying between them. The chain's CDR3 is CASKGGYYGYTF. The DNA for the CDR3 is TGTGCCAGCAAAGGGGGGTACTATGGCTACACCTTC.

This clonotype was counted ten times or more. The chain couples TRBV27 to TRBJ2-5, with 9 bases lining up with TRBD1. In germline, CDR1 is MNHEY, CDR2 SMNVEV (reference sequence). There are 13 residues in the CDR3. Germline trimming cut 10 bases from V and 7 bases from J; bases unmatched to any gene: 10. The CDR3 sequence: CATSWGQGGTQYF. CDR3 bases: TGTGCCACCTCCTGGGGACAGGGAGGGACCCAGTACTTC.

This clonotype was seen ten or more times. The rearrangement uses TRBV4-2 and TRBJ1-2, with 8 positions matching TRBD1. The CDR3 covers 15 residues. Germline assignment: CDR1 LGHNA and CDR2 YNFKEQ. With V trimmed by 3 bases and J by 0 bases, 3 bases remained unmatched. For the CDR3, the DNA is TGTGCCAGCAGCCAGGGGACAGGAGCTAACTATGGCTACACCTTC. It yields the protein CASSQGTGANYGYTF.

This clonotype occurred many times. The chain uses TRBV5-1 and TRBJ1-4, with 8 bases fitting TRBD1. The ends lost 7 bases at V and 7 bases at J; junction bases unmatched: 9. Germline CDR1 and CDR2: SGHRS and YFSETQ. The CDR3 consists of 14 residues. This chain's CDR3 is CASHEGTGGEKLFF. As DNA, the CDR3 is TGCGCCAGCCACGAGGGGACAGGTGGTGAAAAACTGTTTTTT.

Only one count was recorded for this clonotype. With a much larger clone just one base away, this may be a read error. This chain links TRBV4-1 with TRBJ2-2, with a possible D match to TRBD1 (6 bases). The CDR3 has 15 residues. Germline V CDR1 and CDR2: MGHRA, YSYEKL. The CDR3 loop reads CASSQGALRAGELLF. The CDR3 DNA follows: TGCGCCAGCAGCCAGGGGGCCCTTCGAGCCGGGGAGCTGCTTTTT.

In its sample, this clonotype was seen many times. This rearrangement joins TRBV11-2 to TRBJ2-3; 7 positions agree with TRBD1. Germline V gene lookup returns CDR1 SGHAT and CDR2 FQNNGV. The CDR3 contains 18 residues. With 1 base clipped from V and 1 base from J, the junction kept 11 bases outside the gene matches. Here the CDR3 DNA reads TGTGCCAGCAGCTTAGTCTTACAGGGGCGCCGGGGCACAGATACGCAGTATTTT. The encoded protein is CASSLVLQGRRGTDTQYF.

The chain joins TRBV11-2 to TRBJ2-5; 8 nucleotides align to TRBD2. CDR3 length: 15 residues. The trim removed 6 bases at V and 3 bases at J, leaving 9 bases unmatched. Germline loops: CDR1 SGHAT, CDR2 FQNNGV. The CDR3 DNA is TGTGCCAGCAGATCGGGGCTAGCGGGTGAAGAGACCCAGTACTTC. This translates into CASRSGLAGEETQYF.

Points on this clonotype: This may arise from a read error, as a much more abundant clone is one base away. CDR3 residues: CPSRPSRGSYNEQFF. DNA for the CDR3: TGCCCCAGCAGGCCCTCCAGGGGTTCCTACAATGAGCAGTTCTTC. This chain joins TRBV10-2 and TRBJ2-1, with a tentative D call TRBD1 (6 bases). Germline CDR1 reads WSHSY; CDR2 reads SAAADI. The length of the CDR3 is 15 residues.

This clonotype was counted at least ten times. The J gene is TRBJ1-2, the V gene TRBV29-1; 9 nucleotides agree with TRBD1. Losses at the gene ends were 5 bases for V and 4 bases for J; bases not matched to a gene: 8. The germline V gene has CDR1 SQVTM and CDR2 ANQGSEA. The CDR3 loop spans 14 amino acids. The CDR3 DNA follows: TGCAGCGTTTCTGAACAGGGGGCGAGCTATGGCTACACCTTC. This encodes CSVSEQGASYGYTF. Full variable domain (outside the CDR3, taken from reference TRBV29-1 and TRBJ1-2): SAVISQKPSRDICQRGTSLTIQCQVDSQVTMMFWYRQQPGQSLTLIATANQGSEATYESGFVIDKFPISRPNLTFSTLTVSNMSPEDSSIYLCSVSEQGASYGYTFGSGTRLTVV.

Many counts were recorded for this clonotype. The CDR3 sequence: CSARRPGISGVETQYF. The CDR3 nucleotides are TGCAGTGCTAGACGTCCCGGGATCAGCGGGGTAGAGACCCAGTACTTC. The J gene is TRBJ2-5, the V gene TRBV20-1, with TRBD2 matching over 7 bases. The CDR3 totals 16 residues. V dropped 2 bases and J dropped 4; count of bases not matched to a gene: 13. Germline V gene lookup returns CDR1 DFQATT and CDR2 SNEGSKA (reference sequence).

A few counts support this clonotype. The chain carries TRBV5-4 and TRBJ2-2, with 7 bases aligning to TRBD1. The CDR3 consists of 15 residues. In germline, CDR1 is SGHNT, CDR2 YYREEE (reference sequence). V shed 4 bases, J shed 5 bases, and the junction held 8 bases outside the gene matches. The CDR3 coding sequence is TGTGCCAGCAGCCCCGGGACAGCTCGGACCGGGGAGCTGTTTTTT. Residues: CASSPGTARTGELFF. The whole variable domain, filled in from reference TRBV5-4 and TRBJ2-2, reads ETGVTQSPTHLIKTRGQQVTLRCSSQSGHNTVSWYQQALGQGPQFIFQYYREEENGRGNFPPRFSGLQFPNYSSELNVNALELDDSALYLCASSPGTARTGELFFGEGSRLTVL.

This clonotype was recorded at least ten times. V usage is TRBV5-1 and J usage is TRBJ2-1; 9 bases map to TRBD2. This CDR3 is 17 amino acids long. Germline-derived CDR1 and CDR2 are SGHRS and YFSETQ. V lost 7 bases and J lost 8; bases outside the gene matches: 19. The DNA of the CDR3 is TGCGCCAGCTCCCCTGAGGGGGGACTAGCCAGAGGGGATGAGCAGTTCTTC. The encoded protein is CASSPEGGLARGDEQFF. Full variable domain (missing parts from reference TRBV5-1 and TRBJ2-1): KAGVTQTPRYLIKTRGQQVTLSCSPISGHRSVSWYQQTPGQGLQFLFEYFSETQRNKGNFPGRFSGRQFSNSRSEMNVSTLELGDSALYLCASSPEGGLARGDEQFFGPGTRLTVL.

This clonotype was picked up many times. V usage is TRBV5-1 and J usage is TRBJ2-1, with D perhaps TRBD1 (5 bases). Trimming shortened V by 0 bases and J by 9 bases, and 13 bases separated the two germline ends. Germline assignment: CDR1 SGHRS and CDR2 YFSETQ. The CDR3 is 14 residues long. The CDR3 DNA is TGCGCCAGCAGCTTGGGGGGCAGGAGAGTTGAGCAGTTCTTC. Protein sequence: CASSLGGRRVEQFF.

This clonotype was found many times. The chain's CDR3 is CASSYSAGPGGNQPQHF. In DNA form, the CDR3 reads TGTGCCAGCAGTTACTCCGCTGGGCCCGGGGGAAATCAGCCCCAGCATTTT. The chain couples TRBV6-5 to TRBJ1-5, with D possibly TRBD1 on 5 matching bases. The CDR3 contains 17 residues. CDR1 is MNHEY and CDR2 is SVGAGI in the germline V gene. Trimming removed 0 bases from V and 4 bases from J, with 16 bases in between.

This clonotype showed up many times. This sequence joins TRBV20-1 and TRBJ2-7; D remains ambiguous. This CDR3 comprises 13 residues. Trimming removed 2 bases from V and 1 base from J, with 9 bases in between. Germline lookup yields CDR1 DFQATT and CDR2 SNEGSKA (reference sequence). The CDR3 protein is CSARLPRSYEQYF. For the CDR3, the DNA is TGCAGTGCTAGACTACCTAGATCCTACGAGCAGTACTTC.

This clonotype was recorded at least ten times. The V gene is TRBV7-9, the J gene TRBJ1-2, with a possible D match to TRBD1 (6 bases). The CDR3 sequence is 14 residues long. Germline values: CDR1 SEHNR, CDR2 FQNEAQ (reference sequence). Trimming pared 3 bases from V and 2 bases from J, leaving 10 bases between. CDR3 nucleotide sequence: TGTGCCAGCAGCTTTTCGGACAGAAACTATGGCTACACCTTC. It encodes CASSFSDRNYGYTF.